These T cell receptor beta chains were read from a single sample in a study of regulatory T cells in long-lasting Graves disease. In TCRdb, the multiplex PCR reads were re-called with MiXCR into one record per CDR3 protein. Of some 450,000 distinct CDR3 sequences listed, roughly a quarter were seen once; the top ten hold around 24%. Sequencing was performed on peripheral blood mononuclear cells (PBMCs), taken when the disease was refractory, from a patient treated with antithyroid drugs. The receptor set was obtained from a female donor with Graves disease. CDR3s include the opening cysteine and the closing phenylalanine or tryptophan. The order of the fields is D gene, clone size, V gene, J gene, CDR3 protein, CDR3 DNA. The D gene is left open where the match is weak. Only some rows state a clone size, as once, few, many or a class for expanded clones.

d_gene: TRBD2
abundance: few
v_gene: TRBV6-5
j_gene: TRBJ2-2
CDR3aa: CASSYPGLAGANTGELFF
CDR3nt: TGTGCCAGCAGTTACCCCGGACTAGCGGGAGCGAACACCGGGGAGCTGTTTTTT

d_gene: .
abundance: many
v_gene: TRBV6-1
j_gene: TRBJ2-7
CDR3aa: CASSSTDGESYEQYF
CDR3nt: TGTGCCAGCAGCTCCACCGACGGGGAGAGTTACGAGCAGTACTTC

d_gene: TRBD2
abundance: .
v_gene: TRBV5-6
j_gene: TRBJ2-7
CDR3aa: CASTITSGRRVYEQYF
CDR3nt: TGTGCCAGCACTATAACTAGCGGGAGAAGGGTCTACGAGCAGTACTTC

d_gene: TRBD2
abundance: .
v_gene: TRBV7-2
j_gene: TRBJ2-5
CDR3aa: CASSGRLAGLQETQYF
CDR3nt: TGTGCCAGCAGCGGAAGATTAGCGGGACTCCAAGAGACCCAGTACTTC

d_gene: .
abundance: .
v_gene: TRBV30
j_gene: TRBJ2-5
CDR3aa: CAGAYGTKQETQYF
CDR3nt: TGTGCCGGAGCTTACGGGACAAAACAAGAGACCCAGTACTTC

d_gene: .
abundance: few
v_gene: TRBV19
j_gene: TRBJ1-1
CDR3aa: CASILRGEMNTEAFF
CDR3nt: TGTGCCAGTATCCTAAGAGGAGAAATGAACACTGAAGCTTTCTTT

d_gene: .
abundance: few
v_gene: TRBV4-1
j_gene: TRBJ2-7
CDR3aa: CASSPMGAGSYEQYF
CDR3nt: TGCGCCAGCAGCCCCATGGGGGCAGGGTCCTACGAGCAGTACTTC

d_gene: TRBD1
abundance: .
v_gene: TRBV28
j_gene: TRBJ1-2
CDR3aa: CASSFGMGTGGGYGYTF
CDR3nt: TGTGCCAGCAGTTTTGGCATGGGGACAGGGGGCGGCTATGGCTACACCTTC

d_gene: .
abundance: few
v_gene: TRBV29-1
j_gene: TRBJ1-2
CDR3aa: CSVQGGGSDYGYTF
CDR3nt: TGCAGCGTCCAGGGCGGGGGCTCAGACTATGGCTACACCTTC

d_gene: TRBD1
abundance: many
v_gene: TRBV6-1
j_gene: TRBJ2-7
CDR3aa: CASSLGDRAIYEQYF
CDR3nt: TGTGCCAGCAGTCTAGGGGACAGGGCGATCTACGAGCAGTACTTC

d_gene: .
abundance: few
v_gene: TRBV20-1
j_gene: TRBJ1-1
CDR3aa: CSASNRGLVAEAFF
CDR3nt: TGCAGTGCCTCAAATCGGGGATTGGTGGCTGAAGCTTTCTTT

d_gene: TRBD2
abundance: many
v_gene: TRBV7-2
j_gene: TRBJ2-5
CDR3aa: CASSLRTSGRAETQYF
CDR3nt: TGTGCCAGCAGCTTAAGGACTAGCGGGAGGGCGGAGACCCAGTACTTC

d_gene: .
abundance: .
v_gene: TRBV30
j_gene: TRBJ1-1
CDR3aa: CAWSWKDNTEAFF
CDR3nt: TGTGCCTGGAGTTGGAAGGACAACACTGAAGCTTTCTTT

d_gene: .
abundance: many
v_gene: TRBV29-1
j_gene: TRBJ1-2
CDR3aa: CSLSSGDGYTF
CDR3nt: TGCAGTTTATCCTCGGGGGACGGCTACACCTTC

d_gene: .
abundance: .
v_gene: TRBV6-1
j_gene: TRBJ1-1
CDR3aa: CASSGGSEAFF
CDR3nt: TGTGCCAGCAGTGGAGGGTCCGAAGCTTTCTTT

d_gene: .
abundance: few
v_gene: TRBV7-2
j_gene: TRBJ2-7
CDR3aa: CASSPPWTGSSYEQYF
CDR3nt: TGTGCCAGCAGCCCCCCCTGGACGGGGAGCTCCTACGAGCAGTACTTC

d_gene: .
abundance: few
v_gene: TRBV11-1
j_gene: TRBJ1-5
CDR3aa: CASSLGDLRPQHF
CDR3nt: TGTGCCAGCAGCTTAGGGGATTTGAGACCCCAGCATTTT

d_gene: .
abundance: many
v_gene: TRBV6-5
j_gene: TRBJ1-1
CDR3aa: CASSYVFGGSTEAFF
CDR3nt: TGTGCCAGCAGTTACGTTTTCGGGGGAAGCACTGAAGCTTTCTTT

d_gene: .
abundance: few
v_gene: TRBV6-1
j_gene: TRBJ1-1
CDR3aa: CASSKAMNTEAFF
CDR3nt: TGTGCCAGCAGCAAGGCGATGAACACTGAAGCTTTCTTT

d_gene: .
abundance: .
v_gene: TRBV30
j_gene: TRBJ1-6
CDR3aa: CAWSDSQSLPLHF
CDR3nt: TGTGCCTGGAGTGACTCTCAGAGTCTTCCCCTCCACTTT

d_gene: TRBD2
abundance: .
v_gene: TRBV4-3
j_gene: TRBJ2-7
CDR3aa: CASSHNLAGGPYEQYF
CDR3nt: TGCGCCAGCAGCCACAACCTAGCGGGAGGGCCCTACGAGCAGTACTTC

d_gene: .
abundance: .
v_gene: TRBV7-2
j_gene: TRBJ2-7
CDR3aa: CASSFYWPRRGLTYEQYF
CDR3nt: TGTGCCAGCAGCTTTTATTGGCCAAGGCGCGGACTGACCTACGAGCAGTACTTC

d_gene: TRBD2
abundance: few
v_gene: TRBV3-1
j_gene: TRBJ2-5
CDR3aa: CASSQGRVTGGRETQYF
CDR3nt: TGTGCCAGCAGCCAAGGCCGCGTGACGGGAGGACGAGAGACCCAGTACTTC

d_gene: .
abundance: .
v_gene: TRBV4-3
j_gene: TRBJ1-5
CDR3aa: CASSQEWQGDQPQHF
CDR3nt: TGCGCCAGCAGCCAAGAGTGGCAGGGCGATCAGCCCCAGCATTTT

d_gene: TRBD1
abundance: many
v_gene: TRBV28
j_gene: TRBJ1-3
CDR3aa: CASSSGQGPNTIYF
CDR3nt: TGTGCCAGCAGTTCCGGACAGGGCCCTAACACCATATATTTT

d_gene: TRBD1
abundance: few
v_gene: TRBV5-1
j_gene: TRBJ2-7
CDR3aa: CASSHGQAYEQYF
CDR3nt: TGCGCCAGCAGCCATGGACAGGCATACGAGCAGTACTTC

d_gene: TRBD2
abundance: .
v_gene: TRBV30
j_gene: TRBJ2-5
CDR3aa: CALGLAGVLGETQYF
CDR3nt: TGTGCCCTGGGACTAGCGGGAGTTTTGGGGGAGACCCAGTACTTC

d_gene: TRBD2
abundance: .
v_gene: TRBV6-1
j_gene: TRBJ2-7
CDR3aa: CASSRLTSGRTYEQYF
CDR3nt: TGTGCCAGCAGTCGATTGACTAGCGGGAGAACCTACGAGCAGTACTTC

d_gene: TRBD1
abundance: few
v_gene: TRBV20-1
j_gene: TRBJ1-4
CDR3aa: CSAATGKEKLFF
CDR3nt: TGCAGTGCTGCGACAGGGAAGGAAAAACTGTTTTTT

d_gene: TRBD1
abundance: many
v_gene: TRBV12-3/TRBV12-4
j_gene: TRBJ2-4
CDR3aa: CASSLAGTARAKNIQYF
CDR3nt: TGTGCCAGCAGTTTAGCGGGGACAGCAAGAGCCAAAAACATTCAGTACTTC

d_gene: TRBD2
abundance: .
v_gene: TRBV30
j_gene: TRBJ2-1
CDR3aa: CAWSVGLAGDNEQFF
CDR3nt: TGTGCCTGGAGTGTTGGATTAGCGGGAGACAATGAGCAGTTCTTC

d_gene: .
abundance: few
v_gene: TRBV20-1
j_gene: TRBJ2-7
CDR3aa: CSLLARDSYEQYF
CDR3nt: TGCAGCCTGCTAGCGAGGGATTCCTACGAGCAGTACTTC

d_gene: .
abundance: many
v_gene: TRBV12-3/TRBV12-4
j_gene: TRBJ1-6
CDR3aa: CASSGGQTNSPLHF
CDR3nt: TGTGCCAGCAGTGGAGGACAGACTAATTCACCCCTCCACTTT

d_gene: .
abundance: .
v_gene: TRBV18
j_gene: TRBJ1-1
CDR3aa: CASSPFRETTNTEAFF
CDR3nt: TGTGCCAGCTCACCTTTCAGGGAAACTACGAACACTGAAGCTTTCTTT

d_gene: TRBD2
abundance: .
v_gene: TRBV7-9
j_gene: TRBJ2-7
CDR3aa: CASSRGPSGSVYEQYF
CDR3nt: TGTGCCAGCAGCCGCGGGCCTAGCGGGAGTGTCTACGAGCAGTACTTC

d_gene: .
abundance: many
v_gene: TRBV6-1
j_gene: TRBJ2-6
CDR3aa: CATLSGANVLTF
CDR3nt: TGTGCCACCCTCTCTGGGGCCAACGTCCTGACTTTC

d_gene: .
abundance: many
v_gene: TRBV12-3/TRBV12-4
j_gene: TRBJ2-7
CDR3aa: CASAQPPSNEQYF
CDR3nt: TGTGCCAGCGCTCAGCCCCCATCGAACGAGCAGTACTTC

d_gene: TRBD2
abundance: many
v_gene: TRBV20-1
j_gene: TRBJ2-7
CDR3aa: CSAPTSGRAGSYEQYF
CDR3nt: TGCAGTGCTCCGACTAGCGGGAGGGCCGGTTCCTACGAGCAGTACTTC

d_gene: .
abundance: few
v_gene: TRBV6-1
j_gene: TRBJ1-1
CDR3aa: CASTPTGRNTEAFF
CDR3nt: TGTGCCAGCACTCCAACAGGGCGGAACACTGAAGCTTTCTTT

d_gene: .
abundance: many
v_gene: TRBV5-6
j_gene: TRBJ1-2
CDR3aa: CASSLDRVTLGYTF
CDR3nt: TGTGCCAGCAGCTTGGACAGGGTAACGTTAGGCTACACCTTC

d_gene: TRBD1
abundance: many
v_gene: TRBV11-2
j_gene: TRBJ2-1
CDR3aa: CASSLDQGWTGAYNEQFF
CDR3nt: TGTGCCAGCAGCTTAGATCAGGGGTGGACAGGGGCCTACAATGAGCAGTTCTTC

d_gene: .
abundance: .
v_gene: TRBV20-1
j_gene: TRBJ1-3
CDR3aa: CSARATSGSGNTTYF
CDR3nt: TGCAGTGCTAGGGCGACTTCGGGCTCTGGAAACACCACATATTTT

d_gene: TRBD1
abundance: .
v_gene: TRBV28
j_gene: TRBJ2-2
CDR3aa: CATKDRGDTGELFF
CDR3nt: TGTGCCACGAAGGACAGGGGCGATACCGGGGAGCTGTTTTTT